This T cell receptor beta chain was recovered during a study of T cells in tumors after PD-1 blockade. Study overall: Treatment was either pembrolizumab 200 mg every 3 weeks or cemiplimab 350 mg every 2 weeks.

Method: immunoSEQ multiplex PCR; TCRdb's copy keeps in-frame clones and lacks some. The table includes 61,000 or so clones, around three quarters detected once. This CDR3 is built from 12 residues. The germline V gene has CDR1 SQVTM and CDR2 ANQGSEA. V shed 3 bases, J shed 4 bases, and the junction held 2 bases outside the gene matches. The chain combines TRBV29-1 with TRBJ1-2, with 7 positions matching TRBD1. The sample was PBMCs, taken before anti-PD-1 treatment. This clonotype originated in a human donor with basal cell carcinoma. The CDR3, as DNA: TGCAGCGTTGAGACAGGGAGCTATGGCTACACCTTC. Its translation is CSVETGSYGYTF.